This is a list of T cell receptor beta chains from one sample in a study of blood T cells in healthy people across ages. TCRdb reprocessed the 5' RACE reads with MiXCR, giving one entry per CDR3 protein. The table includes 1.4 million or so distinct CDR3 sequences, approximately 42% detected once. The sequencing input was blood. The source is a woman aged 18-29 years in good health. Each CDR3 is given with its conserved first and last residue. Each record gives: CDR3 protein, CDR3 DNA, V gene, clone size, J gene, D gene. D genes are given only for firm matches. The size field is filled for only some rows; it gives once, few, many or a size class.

CDR3 protein: CACSRGQGNTEAFF
CDR3 DNA: TGTGCCTGCAGCAGGGGACAGGGGAACACTGAAGCTTTCTTT
V gene: TRBV5-5
clone size: once
J gene: TRBJ1-1
D gene: TRBD1

CDR3 protein: CSAFEAVNRGQPQHF
CDR3 DNA: TGCAGTGCTTTCGAGGCTGTCAACCGGGGTCAGCCCCAGCATTTT
V gene: TRBV20-1
clone size: few
J gene: TRBJ1-5
D gene: NA

CDR3 protein: CASSGGNQPQHF
CDR3 DNA: TGTGCCAGCAGTGGGGGGAATCAGCCCCAGCATTTT
V gene: TRBV25-1
clone size: many
J gene: TRBJ1-5
D gene: NA

CDR3 protein: CASRAGGSDEKLFF
CDR3 DNA: TGTGCCAGCAGAGCAGGGGGAAGTGATGAAAAACTGTTTTTT
V gene: TRBV25-1
clone size: few
J gene: TRBJ1-4
D gene: TRBD1

CDR3 protein: CASSYYRSILDREGPNEQYF
CDR3 DNA: TGTGCCAGCAGTTACTATCGCTCCATACTAGACAGGGAAGGACCTAATGAGCAGTACTTC
V gene: TRBV6-2/TRBV6-3
clone size: NA
J gene: TRBJ2-7
D gene: TRBD1

CDR3 protein: CASGRSNEQYF
CDR3 DNA: TGTGCCAGCGGGAGATCCAATGAGCAGTACTTC
V gene: TRBV6-5
clone size: NA
J gene: TRBJ2-5
D gene: NA

CDR3 protein: CASSQEGAGWNDEQYF
CDR3 DNA: TGCGCCAGCAGCCAAGAGGGGGCTGGATGGAACGACGAGCAGTACTTC
V gene: TRBV4-1
clone size: NA
J gene: TRBJ2-7
D gene: NA

CDR3 protein: CASSLRDRGFEQYF
CDR3 DNA: TGTGCCAGCAGCTTAAGGGACAGGGGCTTCGAGCAGTACTTC
V gene: TRBV7-2
clone size: few
J gene: TRBJ2-7
D gene: TRBD1

CDR3 protein: CSVTQGNYGYTF
CDR3 DNA: TGCAGCGTGACACAGGGCAACTATGGCTACACCTTC
V gene: TRBV29-1
clone size: NA
J gene: TRBJ1-2
D gene: NA

CDR3 protein: CASSRGQGETQYF
CDR3 DNA: TGTGCCAGCAGCCGAGGACAGGGAGAGACCCAGTACTTC
V gene: TRBV3-1
clone size: many
J gene: TRBJ2-5
D gene: TRBD1

CDR3 protein: CASSLAGRALATQYF
CDR3 DNA: TGTGCCAGCAGCCTTGCTGGCAGGGCCTTGGCGACCCAGTACTTC
V gene: TRBV7-8
clone size: few
J gene: TRBJ2-5
D gene: NA

CDR3 protein: CATSRDVVRVTHNEQFF
CDR3 DNA: TGTGCCACCAGCAGAGATGTGGTCAGGGTAACCCACAATGAGCAGTTCTTC
V gene: TRBV15
clone size: NA
J gene: TRBJ2-1
D gene: NA

CDR3 protein: CASSRDRGKNIQYF
CDR3 DNA: TGTGCCAGCAGCCGCGACAGGGGCAAAAACATTCAGTACTTC
V gene: TRBV27
clone size: NA
J gene: TRBJ2-4
D gene: TRBD1

CDR3 protein: CASILLAYNEQFF
CDR3 DNA: TGTGCCAGCATTCTACTAGCGTACAATGAGCAGTTCTTC
V gene: TRBV27
clone size: NA
J gene: TRBJ2-1
D gene: TRBD2

CDR3 protein: CASSFTPGQGSEKLFF
CDR3 DNA: TGTGCCAGCAGCTTCACGCCGGGACAGGGAAGTGAAAAACTGTTTTTT
V gene: TRBV7-2
clone size: once
J gene: TRBJ1-4
D gene: TRBD1

CDR3 protein: CASSPRREDGYTF
CDR3 DNA: TGTGCCAGCAGCCCACGACGGGAGGATGGCTACACCTTC
V gene: TRBV7-2
clone size: NA
J gene: TRBJ1-2
D gene: NA

CDR3 protein: CASTRWTSGDTGELFF
CDR3 DNA: TGTGCCTCCACACGCTGGACTAGCGGAGACACCGGGGAGCTGTTTTTT
V gene: TRBV30
clone size: NA
J gene: TRBJ2-2
D gene: TRBD2

CDR3 protein: CASSYDRGSDEQYF
CDR3 DNA: TGTGCCAGCAGCTACGACAGGGGTAGCGACGAGCAGTACTTC
V gene: TRBV7-6
clone size: once
J gene: TRBJ2-7
D gene: TRBD1

CDR3 protein: CASSSLKFQREQYF
CDR3 DNA: TGTGCCAGCAGCTCTCTTAAATTTCAACGCGAGCAGTACTTC
V gene: TRBV7-6
clone size: NA
J gene: TRBJ2-7
D gene: NA

CDR3 protein: CASSPLTSGRQETQYF
CDR3 DNA: TGTGCCAGCAGCCCGTTGACTAGCGGACGTCAAGAGACCCAGTACTTC
V gene: TRBV7-9
clone size: NA
J gene: TRBJ2-5
D gene: TRBD2

CDR3 protein: CSAASRRGDEQYF
CDR3 DNA: TGCAGTGCAGCCTCTAGGCGGGGAGACGAGCAGTACTTC
V gene: TRBV20-1
clone size: few
J gene: TRBJ2-7
D gene: NA

CDR3 protein: CASSLTGGGIQETQYF
CDR3 DNA: TGCGCCAGCAGCTTAACAGGGGGCGGTATCCAAGAGACCCAGTACTTC
V gene: TRBV5-1
clone size: NA
J gene: TRBJ2-5
D gene: TRBD1

CDR3 protein: CASQWGGETQYF
CDR3 DNA: TGTGCCAGTCAGTGGGGCGGGGAGACCCAGTACTTC
V gene: TRBV7-9
clone size: NA
J gene: TRBJ2-5
D gene: NA

CDR3 protein: CASSFIAEQETQYF
CDR3 DNA: TGTGCCAGCAGCTTCATAGCGGAGCAAGAGACCCAGTACTTC
V gene: TRBV7-8
clone size: few
J gene: TRBJ2-5
D gene: NA

CDR3 protein: CASSGGLANGNEQFF
CDR3 DNA: TGTGCCAGCAGTGGGGGACTAGCGAACGGGAATGAGCAGTTCTTC
V gene: TRBV12-3/TRBV12-4
clone size: NA
J gene: TRBJ2-1
D gene: TRBD2

CDR3 protein: CASSQVQDNEQYF
CDR3 DNA: TGTGCCAGCAGCCAAGTACAGGACAATGAGCAGTACTTC
V gene: TRBV4-2
clone size: few
J gene: TRBJ2-7
D gene: NA

CDR3 protein: CATTTSGITNEQFF
CDR3 DNA: TGTGCCACCACCACTAGCGGGATCACCAATGAGCAGTTCTTC
V gene: TRBV7-2
clone size: few
J gene: TRBJ2-1
D gene: TRBD2

CDR3 protein: CASSLGGTGRYNEQFF
CDR3 DNA: TGTGCCAGCAGTTTAGGGGGGACAGGAAGATACAATGAGCAGTTCTTC
V gene: TRBV12-3/TRBV12-4
clone size: few
J gene: TRBJ2-1
D gene: TRBD1

CDR3 protein: CASNSAQGRGTNEKLFF
CDR3 DNA: TGTGCCAGCAATTCAGCACAGGGGCGGGGAACTAATGAAAAACTGTTTTTT
V gene: TRBV28
clone size: few
J gene: TRBJ1-4
D gene: TRBD1

CDR3 protein: CASSDPRQGDGYTF
CDR3 DNA: TGTGCCAGCAGTGATCCCCGACAGGGCGATGGCTACACCTTC
V gene: TRBV25-1
clone size: many
J gene: TRBJ1-2
D gene: TRBD1

CDR3 protein: CSATHPQVNEQYF
CDR3 DNA: TGCAGTGCTACGCACCCACAGGTCAACGAGCAGTACTTC
V gene: TRBV20-1
clone size: NA
J gene: TRBJ2-7
D gene: NA

CDR3 protein: CASANFGGITDTQYF
CDR3 DNA: TGTGCCAGCGCCAATTTTGGGGGCATCACAGATACGCAGTATTTT
V gene: TRBV12-3/TRBV12-4
clone size: few
J gene: TRBJ2-3
D gene: NA

CDR3 protein: CASSSRVNPQGRNTEAFF
CDR3 DNA: TGTGCCAGCAGCTCACGCGTAAACCCTCAGGGCAGGAACACTGAAGCTTTCTTT
V gene: TRBV7-9
clone size: NA
J gene: TRBJ1-1
D gene: NA

CDR3 protein: CASRRGQSNQPQHF
CDR3 DNA: TGTGCCAGCAGAAGGGGACAAAGCAATCAGCCCCAGCATTTT
V gene: TRBV12-3/TRBV12-4
clone size: few
J gene: TRBJ1-5
D gene: NA

CDR3 protein: CASSPGLAGTYADTQYF
CDR3 DNA: TGTGCCAGCAGCCCAGGACTAGCGGGAACGTACGCAGATACGCAGTATTTT
V gene: TRBV4-2
clone size: NA
J gene: TRBJ2-3
D gene: TRBD2

CDR3 protein: CASSLAGHERAKNIQYF
CDR3 DNA: TGTGCCAGCAGCTTAGCGGGGCATGAGAGAGCCAAAAACATTCAGTACTTC
V gene: TRBV7-9
clone size: NA
J gene: TRBJ2-4
D gene: NA

CDR3 protein: CSARGGSASYNEQFF
CDR3 DNA: TGCAGTGCTAGAGGGGGGAGCGCGTCCTACAATGAGCAGTTCTTC
V gene: TRBV20-1
clone size: few
J gene: TRBJ2-1
D gene: NA

CDR3 protein: CSASVGGKSSYGYTF
CDR3 DNA: TGCAGTGCCAGCGTCGGGGGGAAGTCGTCCTATGGCTACACTTTC
V gene: TRBV20-1
clone size: few
J gene: TRBJ1-2
D gene: NA

CDR3 protein: CASSLNLEFGDTQYF
CDR3 DNA: TGTGCCAGCAGTTTAAATTTGGAGTTTGGAGATACGCAGTATTTT
V gene: TRBV12-3/TRBV12-4
clone size: few
J gene: TRBJ2-3
D gene: NA

CDR3 protein: CASSFRQGGTEAFF
CDR3 DNA: TGTGCCAGCAGCTTTCGACAGGGGGGCACTGAAGCTTTCTTT
V gene: TRBV7-2
clone size: few
J gene: TRBJ1-1
D gene: TRBD1

CDR3 protein: CASSQVLQGSIYGYTF
CDR3 DNA: TGCGCCAGCAGCCAGGTTCTCCAGGGCAGTATCTATGGCTACACCTTC
V gene: TRBV4-3
clone size: once
J gene: TRBJ1-2
D gene: NA